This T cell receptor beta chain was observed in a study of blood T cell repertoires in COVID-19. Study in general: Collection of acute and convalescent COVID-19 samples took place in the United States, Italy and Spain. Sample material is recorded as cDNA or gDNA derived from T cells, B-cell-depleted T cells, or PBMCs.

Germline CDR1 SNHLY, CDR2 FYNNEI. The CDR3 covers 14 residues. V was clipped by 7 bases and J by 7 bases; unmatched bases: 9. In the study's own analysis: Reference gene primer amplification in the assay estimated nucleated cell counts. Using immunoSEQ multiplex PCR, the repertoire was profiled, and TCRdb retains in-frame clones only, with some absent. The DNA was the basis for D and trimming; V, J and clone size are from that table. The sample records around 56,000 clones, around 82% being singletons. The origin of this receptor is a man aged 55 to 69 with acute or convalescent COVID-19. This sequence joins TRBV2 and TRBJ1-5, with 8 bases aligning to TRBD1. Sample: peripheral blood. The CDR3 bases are TGTGCCAGCACAGGGGGCGAGTATTACCAGCCCCAGCATTTT. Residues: CASTGGEYYQPQHF.